Detailed here is one T cell receptor (beta chain). Using immunoSEQ multiplex PCR, the repertoire was profiled, and TCRdb retains in-frame clones only, with some absent. The table lists 25,000 to 30,000 clones, under 90% of them singletons. The data belong to a study of blood T cell repertoires in COVID-19. Whole-study context: COVID-19 samples, acute and convalescent, were from the United States, Italy and Spain.

CDR1 and CDR2 (germline): SGDLS, YYNGEE. The J segment lost 5 bases and the V segment lost 5 bases, leaving 6 bases of the junction unmatched. This CDR3 contains 15 residues. This clonotype was obtained from a man aged 65-85 years with active COVID-19. The J gene is TRBJ2-1, the V gene TRBV9; TRBD2 matches at 11 bases. The sequencing sample was made of peripheral blood. Written as DNA, the CDR3 is TGTGCCAGCAGTTCAACTAGCGGGGGAGACAATGAGCAGTTCTTC. Its protein is CASSSTSGGDNEQFF.